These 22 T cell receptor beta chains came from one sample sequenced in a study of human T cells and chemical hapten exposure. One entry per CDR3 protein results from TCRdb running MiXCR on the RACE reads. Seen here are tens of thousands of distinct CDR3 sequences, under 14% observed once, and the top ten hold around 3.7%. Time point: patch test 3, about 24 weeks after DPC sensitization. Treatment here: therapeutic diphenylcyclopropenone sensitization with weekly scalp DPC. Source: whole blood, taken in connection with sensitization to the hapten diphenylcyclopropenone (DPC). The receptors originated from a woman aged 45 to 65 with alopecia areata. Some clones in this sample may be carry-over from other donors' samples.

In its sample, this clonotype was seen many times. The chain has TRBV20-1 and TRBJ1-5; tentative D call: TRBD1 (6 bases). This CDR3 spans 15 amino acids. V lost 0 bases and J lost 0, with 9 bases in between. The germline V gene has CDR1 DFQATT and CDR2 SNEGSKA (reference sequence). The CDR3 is CSARDRTASNQPQHF. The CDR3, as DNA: TGCAGTGCTAGAGACAGGACAGCTAGCAATCAGCCCCAGCATTTT.

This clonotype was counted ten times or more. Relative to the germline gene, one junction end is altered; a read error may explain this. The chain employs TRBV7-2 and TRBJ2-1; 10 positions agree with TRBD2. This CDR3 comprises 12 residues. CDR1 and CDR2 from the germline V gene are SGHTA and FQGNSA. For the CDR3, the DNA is TGTGCCAGCAGCCCCCCCGGGACTAGCGTTGACTTC. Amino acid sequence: CASSPPGTSVDF.

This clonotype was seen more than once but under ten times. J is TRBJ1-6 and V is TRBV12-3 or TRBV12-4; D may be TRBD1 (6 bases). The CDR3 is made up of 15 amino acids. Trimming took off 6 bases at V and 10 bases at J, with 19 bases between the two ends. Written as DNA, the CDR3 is TGTGCCAGCAGGAAAACTACGGGGGCCGAATCACCCCTCCACTTT. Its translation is CASRKTTGAESPLHF.

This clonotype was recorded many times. The DNA of the CDR3 is TGTGCCAGCAGCTTAGAACTAGCAAGTAGGGGCGGGGAGCTGTTTTTT. It translates to CASSLELASRGGELFF. J is TRBJ2-2 and V is TRBV7-2; TRBD2 might be the D (6 bases). This CDR3 region has 16 residues. Trimming removed 1 base at V and 7 bases at J, with 16 bases between. CDR1 is SGHTA and CDR2 is FQGNSA in the germline V gene.

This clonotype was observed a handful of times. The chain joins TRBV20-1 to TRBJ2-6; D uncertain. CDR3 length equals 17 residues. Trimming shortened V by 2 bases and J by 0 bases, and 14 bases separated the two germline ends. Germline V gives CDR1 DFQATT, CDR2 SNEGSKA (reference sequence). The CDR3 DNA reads TGCAGTGCTAGACAAACCGACACCCTCTCTGGGGCCAACGTCCTGACTTTC. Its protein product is CSARQTDTLSGANVLTF.

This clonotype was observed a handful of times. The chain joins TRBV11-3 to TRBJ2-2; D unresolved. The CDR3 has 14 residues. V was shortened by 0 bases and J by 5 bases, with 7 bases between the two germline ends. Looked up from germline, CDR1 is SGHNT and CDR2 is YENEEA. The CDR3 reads CASSLDPATGELFF. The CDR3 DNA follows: TGTGCCAGCAGCTTAGATCCGGCTACCGGGGAGCTGTTTTTT. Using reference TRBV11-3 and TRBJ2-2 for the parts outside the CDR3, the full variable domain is EAGVVQSPRYKIIEKKQPVAFWCNPISGHNTLYWYLQNLGQGPELLIRYENEEAVDDSQLPKDRFSAERLKGVDSTLKIQPAELGDSAVYLCASSLDPATGELFFGEGSRLTVL.

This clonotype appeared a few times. CDR3 sequence (DNA): TGCAGTGCTAGAGGCGCGACGGGACAGAGGAATTCACCCCTCCACTTT. It specifies CSARGATGQRNSPLHF. The chain employs TRBV20-1 and TRBJ1-6; 7 bases map to TRBD1. Germline CDR1 is DFQATT and CDR2 is SNEGSKA (reference sequence). With V trimmed by 1 base and J by 7 bases, 10 bases remained unmatched. CDR3 size: 16 residues.

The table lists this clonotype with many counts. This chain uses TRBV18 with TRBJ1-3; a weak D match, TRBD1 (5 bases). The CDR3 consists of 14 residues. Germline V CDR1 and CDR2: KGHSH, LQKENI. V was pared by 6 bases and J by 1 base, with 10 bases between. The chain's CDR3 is CASSQDTSGNTIYF. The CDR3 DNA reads TGTGCCAGCTCTCAGGACACATCTGGAAACACCATATATTTT.

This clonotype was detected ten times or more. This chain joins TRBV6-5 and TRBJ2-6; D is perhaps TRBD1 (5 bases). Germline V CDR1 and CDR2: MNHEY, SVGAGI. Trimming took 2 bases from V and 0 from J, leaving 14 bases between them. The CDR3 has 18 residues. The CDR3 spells CASSYKGVANSGANVLTF. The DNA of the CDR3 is TGTGCCAGCAGTTACAAAGGGGTAGCCAACTCTGGGGCCAACGTCCTGACTTTC.

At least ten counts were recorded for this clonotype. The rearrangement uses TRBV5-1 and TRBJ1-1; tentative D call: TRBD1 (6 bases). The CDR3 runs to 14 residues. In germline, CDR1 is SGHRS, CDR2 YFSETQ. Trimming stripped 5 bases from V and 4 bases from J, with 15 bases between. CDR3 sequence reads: CASRPTGSGTEAFF. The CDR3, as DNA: TGCGCCAGCAGGCCAACAGGGTCCGGCACTGAAGCTTTCTTT. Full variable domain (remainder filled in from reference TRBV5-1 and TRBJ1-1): KAGVTQTPRYLIKTRGQQVTLSCSPISGHRSVSWYQQTPGQGLQFLFEYFSETQRNKGNFPGRFSGRQFSNSRSEMNVSTLELGDSALYLCASRPTGSGTEAFFGQGTRLTVV.

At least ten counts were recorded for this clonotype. The CDR3 loop reads CASGQVNTGELFF. CDR3 coding DNA: TGTGCCAGCGGACAGGTCAACACCGGGGAGCTGTTTTTT. The chain couples TRBV6-6 to TRBJ2-2; TRBD1 matches 7 bases. V was pared by 8 bases and J by 2 bases, with 2 bases of the junction left unmatched. This CDR3 contains 13 residues. The germline V gene has CDR1 MNHNY and CDR2 SVGAGI (reference sequence).

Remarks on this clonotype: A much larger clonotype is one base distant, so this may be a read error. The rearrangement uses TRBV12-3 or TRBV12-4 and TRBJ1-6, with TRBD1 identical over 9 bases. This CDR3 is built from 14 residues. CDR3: CTSSLTGGVSPLHF. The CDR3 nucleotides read TGTACCAGCAGTCTGACAGGGGGTGTTTCACCCCTCCACTTT.

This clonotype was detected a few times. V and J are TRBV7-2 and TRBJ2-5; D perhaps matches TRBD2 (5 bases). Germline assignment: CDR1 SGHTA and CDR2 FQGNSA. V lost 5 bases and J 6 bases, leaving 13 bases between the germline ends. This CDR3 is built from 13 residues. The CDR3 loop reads CASSPGLAKTQYF. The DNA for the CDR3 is TGTGCCAGCAGCCCCGGACTGGCAAAGACCCAGTACTTC.

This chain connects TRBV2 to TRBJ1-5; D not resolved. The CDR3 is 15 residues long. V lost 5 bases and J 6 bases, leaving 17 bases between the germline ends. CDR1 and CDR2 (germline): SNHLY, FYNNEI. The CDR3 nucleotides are TGTGCCAGCAGTCTTGGCGCGGGATACGCTCAGCCCCAGCATTTT. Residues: CASSLGAGYAQPQHF.

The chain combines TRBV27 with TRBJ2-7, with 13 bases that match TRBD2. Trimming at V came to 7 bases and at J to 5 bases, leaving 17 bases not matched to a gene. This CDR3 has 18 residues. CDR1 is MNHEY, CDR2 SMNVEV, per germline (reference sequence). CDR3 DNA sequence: TGTGCCAGCACCAGGGGCACTAGCGGGAGGGCCTTTCTCGACGAGCAGTACTTC. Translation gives CASTRGTSGRAFLDEQYF.

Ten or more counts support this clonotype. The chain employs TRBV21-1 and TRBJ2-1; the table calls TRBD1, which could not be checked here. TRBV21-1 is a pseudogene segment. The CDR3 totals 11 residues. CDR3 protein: CASSKGTGGSF. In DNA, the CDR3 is TGTGCCAGCAGCAAAGGGACAGGGGGTTCCTTC.

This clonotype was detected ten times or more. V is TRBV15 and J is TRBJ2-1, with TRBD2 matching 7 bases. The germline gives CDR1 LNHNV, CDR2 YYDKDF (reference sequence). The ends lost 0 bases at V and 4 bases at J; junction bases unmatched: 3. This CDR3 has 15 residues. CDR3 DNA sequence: TGTGCCACCAGCAGAGAGAGCGGGACTTACAATGAGCAGTTCTTC. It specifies CATSRESGTYNEQFF.

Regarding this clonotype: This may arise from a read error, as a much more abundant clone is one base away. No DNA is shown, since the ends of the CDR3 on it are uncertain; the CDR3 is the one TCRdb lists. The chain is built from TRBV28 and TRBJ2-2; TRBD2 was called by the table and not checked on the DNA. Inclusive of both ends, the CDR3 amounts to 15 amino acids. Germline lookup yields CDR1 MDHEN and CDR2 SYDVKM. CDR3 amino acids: CASILVAGGAGELFF.

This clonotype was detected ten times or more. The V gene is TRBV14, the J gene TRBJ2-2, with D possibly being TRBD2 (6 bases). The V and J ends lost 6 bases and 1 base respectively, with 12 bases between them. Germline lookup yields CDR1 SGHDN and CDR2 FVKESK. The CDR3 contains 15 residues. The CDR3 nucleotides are TGTGCCAGCAGACGACTAGGAGTGAACACCGGGGAGCTGTTTTTT. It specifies CASRRLGVNTGELFF.

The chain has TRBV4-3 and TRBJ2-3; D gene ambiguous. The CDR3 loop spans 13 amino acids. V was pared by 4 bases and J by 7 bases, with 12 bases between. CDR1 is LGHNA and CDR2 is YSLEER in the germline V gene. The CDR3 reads CASSLADMNTQYF. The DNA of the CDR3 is TGCGCCAGCAGCCTTGCTGACATGAATACGCAGTATTTT.

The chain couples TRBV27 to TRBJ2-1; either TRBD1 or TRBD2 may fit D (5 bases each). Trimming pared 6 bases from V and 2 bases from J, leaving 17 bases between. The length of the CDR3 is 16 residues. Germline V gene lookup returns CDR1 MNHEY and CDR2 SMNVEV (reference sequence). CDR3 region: CASRPGPEITYNEQFF. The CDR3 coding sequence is TGTGCCAGCAGGCCGGGGCCCGAAATAACCTACAATGAGCAGTTCTTC.

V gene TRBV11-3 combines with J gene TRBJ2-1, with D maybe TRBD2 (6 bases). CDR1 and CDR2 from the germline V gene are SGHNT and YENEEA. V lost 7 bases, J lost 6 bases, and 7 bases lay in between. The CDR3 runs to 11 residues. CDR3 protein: CASTGGNEQFF. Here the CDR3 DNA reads TGTGCCAGCACCGGGGGCAATGAGCAGTTCTTC.